One sample yielded the 27 T cell receptor beta chains listed below, sequenced in a study of response to subunit inactivated influenza vaccine. TCRdb ran MiXCR on the RT-PCR reads and lists one entry per CDR3 protein. This table holds around 300,000 distinct CDR3 sequences, roughly 22% found once. Sequencing used PBMCs from blood, obtained approximately 22 months after vaccination. Source of these receptors: a man between 50 and 75 years old who received an inactivated influenza vaccine.

This clonotype has just a few counts. V is TRBV20-1 and J is TRBJ1-5, with 7 bases aligning to TRBD1. The V gene end was trimmed by 4 bases and the J gene end by 4 bases; junction bases not matched to a gene: 7. The CDR3 totals 14 residues. The V gene's germline CDR1 is DFQATT and CDR2 SNEGSKA (reference sequence). The CDR3, as DNA: TGCAGTGCTATTCAGGGACAGATAAATCAGCCCCAGCATTTT. Protein sequence: CSAIQGQINQPQHF.

The genes are TRBV29-1 and TRBJ2-1, with 9 bases fitting TRBD2. J lost 9 bases, V lost 2 bases, and 11 bases had no gene match. The CDR3 has 15 residues. The germline gives CDR1 SQVTM, CDR2 ANQGSEA. CDR3 loop: CSVELWASGEGEQFF. CDR3 DNA sequence: TGCAGCGTTGAACTCTGGGCTAGCGGGGAAGGTGAGCAGTTCTTC.

Many counts were recorded for this clonotype. The CDR3 loop reads CASSQDIGTDYGYTF. DNA for the CDR3: TGTGCCAGCAGCCAAGACATAGGGACAGACTATGGCTACACCTTC. The chain couples TRBV4-2 to TRBJ1-2; 7 bases line up with TRBD1. V shed 0 bases and J 3 bases; nucleotides not matched to a gene: 4. The CDR3 is 15 residues long. Germline CDR1 LGHNA, CDR2 YNFKEQ.

This clonotype was seen ten or more times. The chain has TRBV2 and TRBJ1-6; 8 positions match TRBD1. The CDR3 has 15 amino acids. Germline-derived CDR1 and CDR2 are SNHLY and FYNNEI. With 6 bases clipped from V and 5 bases from J, the junction kept 6 bases outside the gene matches. Here the CDR3 DNA reads TGTGCCAGCAGCGGGGGACAGGCTAATAATTCACCCCTCCACTTT. Translating it yields CASSGGQANNSPLHF.

This chain links TRBV29-1 with TRBJ2-2; 7 nucleotides match TRBD1. Germline assignment: CDR1 SQVTM and CDR2 ANQGSEA. V shed 2 bases, J shed 1 base, and the junction held 1 base outside the gene matches. The CDR3 extends over 14 amino acids. The CDR3 region is CSVEWTGNTGELFF. DNA of the CDR3: TGCAGCGTTGAATGGACAGGGAACACCGGGGAGCTGTTTTTT.

The chain's CDR3 is CASNTGMSNQPQHF. The DNA for the CDR3 is TGTGCCAGTAATACAGGGATGAGTAATCAGCCCCAGCATTTT. The chain joins TRBV19 to TRBJ1-5, with a tentative D call TRBD1 (6 bases). Germline V gene lookup returns CDR1 LNHDA and CDR2 SQIVND (reference sequence). Trimming took off 7 bases at V and 4 bases at J, with 14 bases between the two ends. This CDR3 spans 14 amino acids. The full variable domain, completed using reference TRBV19 and TRBJ1-5, is DGGITQSPKYLFRKEGQNVTLSCEQNLNHDAMYWYRQDPGQGLRLIYYSQIVNDFQKGDIAEGYSVSREKKESFPLTVTSAQKNPTAFYLCASNTGMSNQPQHFGDGTRLSIL.

The sample holds many counts of this clonotype. The chain has TRBV5-1 and TRBJ1-1; D call uncertain. CDR1 and CDR2 from the germline V gene are SGHRS and YFSETQ. This CDR3 region has 13 residues. V was trimmed by 2 bases and J by 4 bases, leaving 9 bases between them. CDR3 sequence: CASSLGTFTEAFF. DNA for the CDR3: TGCGCCAGCAGCTTAGGCACTTTCACTGAAGCTTTCTTT.

This clonotype turned up a few times. The V call is TRBV20-1, the J call TRBJ2-3, with 8 bases that match TRBD1. The V gene end was trimmed by 1 base and the J gene end by 0 bases; junction bases not matched to a gene: 15. Germline assignment: CDR1 DFQATT and CDR2 SNEGSKA (reference sequence). This CDR3 is 19 amino acids long. DNA of the CDR3: TGCAGTGCTAGAGTTCAGGGGGCACCCATCTCTCTTAGCACAGATACGCAGTATTTT. Translating it yields CSARVQGAPISLSTDTQYF.

In its sample, this clonotype was seen many times. The V call is TRBV30, the J call TRBJ1-4, with TRBD1 identical over 12 bases. Trimming at V came to 1 base and at J to 7 bases, leaving 10 bases not matched to a gene. The CDR3 has 17 residues. Germline V gene data show CDR1 as GTSNPN and CDR2 as SVGIG (reference sequence). CDR3 sequence reads: CAWSDPGQGAYTEKLFF. The CDR3 DNA reads TGTGCCTGGAGTGACCCGGGACAGGGGGCTTATACTGAAAAACTGTTTTTT.

The chain employs TRBV5-5 and TRBJ2-3; the D is unclear. The CDR3 totals 13 residues. Trimming took 1 base from V and 3 from J, leaving 6 bases between them. Germline values: CDR1 SGHKS, CDR2 YYEKEE (reference sequence). CDR3 DNA sequence: TGTGCCAGCAGCTTGTGGACGACAGATACGCAGTATTTT. This translates into CASSLWTTDTQYF. Filled out from reference TRBV5-5 and TRBJ2-3, the complete variable domain reads DAGVTQSPTHLIKTRGQQVTLRCSPISGHKSVSWYQQVLGQGPQFIFQYYEKEERGRGNFPDRFSARQFPNYSSELNVNALLLGDSALYLCASSLWTTDTQYFGPGTRLTVL.

The CDR3 protein is CASSKEPAGLLRGTYNEQFF. CDR3 in DNA: TGTGCCAGCAGCAAAGAACCAGCGGGCCTCCTGAGGGGTACCTACAATGAGCAGTTCTTC. The chain recombines TRBV21-1 with TRBJ2-1; the DNA was not compared with TRBD2, the D call given in the table. TRBV21-1 is given as a pseudogene. The CDR3 covers 20 residues.

In its sample, this clonotype was seen a few times. As DNA, the CDR3 is TGCAGTGCTTACGGGACGGCCAGAGAGACCCAGTACTTC. This gives the protein CSAYGTARETQYF. The chain is built from TRBV20-1 and TRBJ2-5; perhaps D is TRBD1 or TRBD2 (5 bases each). The CDR3 length is 13 residues. Trimming stripped 5 bases from V and 4 bases from J, with 14 bases between. Germline-derived CDR1 and CDR2 are DFQATT and SNEGSKA (reference sequence).

Only a few counts were recorded for this clonotype. The CDR3 region has the DNA TGTGCCAGCAGCTTAGGGGGTTTCATCAATGAGCAGTTCTTC. It encodes CASSLGGFINEQFF. V is TRBV7-2 and J is TRBJ2-1; D not resolved. From germline, CDR1 is SGHTA and CDR2 FQGNSA. V lost 1 base and J 6 bases, leaving 10 bases between the germline ends. There are 14 residues in the CDR3. Looking up the rest from reference TRBV7-2 and TRBJ2-1 gives the full variable domain: GAGVSQSPSNKVTEKGKDVELRCDPISGHTALYWYRQSLGQGLEFLIYFQGNSAPDKSGLPSDRFSAERTGGSVSTLTIQRTQQEDSAVYLCASSLGGFINEQFFGPGTRLTVL.

For the CDR3, the DNA is TGCGCCAGCAGGAAGCCCGGGACTAGCGGGGGGACGTCCTACGAGCAGTACTTC. As protein: CASRKPGTSGGTSYEQYF. V is TRBV4-3 and J is TRBJ2-7; the match to TRBD2 covers 15 bases. The junction had 10 bases not matched to a gene; V was cut back by 6 bases and J by 1 base. The germline CDR1 and CDR2 sequences are LGHNA and YSLEER. The length of the CDR3 is 18 residues.

This chain joins TRBV28 and TRBJ2-1; possibly TRBD1 or TRBD2 for D (6 bases each). The CDR3 loop spans 16 amino acids. V lost 5 bases and J lost 5, with 19 bases in between. From germline, CDR1 is MDHEN and CDR2 SYDVKM. The CDR3 region has the DNA TGTGCCAGCAGTGTATCGGGGGCAGTATCCCACAATGAGCAGTTCTTC. The encoded protein is CASSVSGAVSHNEQFF. Full variable domain (outside the CDR3, taken from reference TRBV28 and TRBJ2-1): DVKVTQSSRYLVKRTGEKVFLECVQDMDHENMFWYRQDPGLGLRLIYFSYDVKMKEKGDIPEGYSVSREKKERFSLILESASTNQTSMYLCASSVSGAVSHNEQFFGPGTRLTVL.

The genes are TRBV7-9 and TRBJ2-5; TRBD2 matches at 9 bases. The J segment lost 4 bases and the V segment lost 2 bases, leaving 2 bases of the junction unmatched. Germline loops: CDR1 SEHNR, CDR2 FQNEAQ (reference sequence). The CDR3 length is 14 residues. The CDR3 nucleotides are TGTGCCAGCAGCTTACTAGCGGGGCGAGAGACCCAGTACTTC. Translated, it gives CASSLLAGRETQYF. The entire variable domain, with the rest obtained from reference TRBV7-9 and TRBJ2-5, is as follows: DTGVSQNPRHKITKRGQNVTFRCDPISEHNRLYWYRQTLGQGPEFLTYFQNEAQLEKSRLLSDRFSAERPKGSFSTLEIQRTEQGDSAMYLCASSLLAGRETQYFGPGTRLLVL.

This clonotype has a count of ten or more. The rearrangement uses TRBV3-1 and TRBJ1-1; a possible D gene is TRBD1 (5 bases). Germline V gene sequence: CDR1 LGHDT, CDR2 YNNKEL (reference sequence). The V end lost 3 bases, the J end lost 2 bases, and 10 bases lay between the germline ends. The CDR3 loop spans 14 amino acids. The CDR3 bases are TGTGCCAGCAGCCACCGACAGAGAAACACTGAAGCTTTCTTT. Its translation: CASSHRQRNTEAFF.

This chain links TRBV4-1 with TRBJ1-1; possible D gene TRBD1, 5 bases. Germline V CDR1 and CDR2: MGHRA, YSYEKL. Trimming took off 1 base at V and 2 bases at J, with 8 bases between the two ends. This CDR3 spans 14 amino acids. The CDR3 bases are TGCGCCAGCAGCCAAGTCAGGGTTAACACTGAAGCTTTCTTT. Translating it yields CASSQVRVNTEAFF.

The rearrangement uses TRBV24-1 and TRBJ2-1; the match to TRBD2 covers 8 bases. The CDR3 is 13 residues long. V gave up 6 bases and J gave up 8 bases; unmatched junction bases: 5. The germline CDR1 and CDR2 sequences are KGHDR and SFDVKD. The CDR3 spells CATSSAGGYEQFF. As DNA, the CDR3 is TGTGCCACCAGTTCGGCGGGGGGCTATGAGCAGTTCTTC.

The rearrangement links TRBV19 to TRBJ1-4, with 7 bases matching TRBD1. The CDR3 has 15 amino acids. Trimming at V came to 2 bases and at J to 3 bases, leaving 3 bases not matched to a gene. Germline CDR1 and CDR2: LNHDA and SQIVND (reference sequence). The DNA of the CDR3 is TGTGCCAGTAGTATAAGGGACAGATCTAATGAAAAACTGTTTTTT. Amino acid sequence: CASSIRDRSNEKLFF.

Ten or more counts support this clonotype. The rearrangement joins TRBV6-6 to TRBJ1-4, with 7 bases identical to TRBD1. V lost 2 bases to trimming and J lost 5 bases; unmatched junction nucleotides: 5. CDR1 and CDR2 from the germline V gene are MNHNY and SVGAGI (reference sequence). The CDR3 spans 15 residues. CDR3 in DNA: TGTGCCAGCAGTTACCGGGGACAGCCCAATGAAAAACTGTTTTTT. The encoded protein is CASSYRGQPNEKLFF.

The rearrangement uses TRBV5-6 and TRBJ2-3, with 14 bases that match TRBD2. The CDR3 loop spans 20 amino acids. V trimming: 2 bases; J trimming: 4 bases; junction bases outside the gene matches: 15. Germline V gives CDR1 SGHDT, CDR2 YYEEEE. CDR3 amino acids: CASSFGVTGLAGEESDTQYF. Written as DNA, the CDR3 is TGTGCCAGCAGCTTTGGGGTGACGGGACTAGCGGGAGAGGAGTCAGATACGCAGTATTTT.

The chain links TRBV2 to TRBJ2-1, with 11 bases lining up with TRBD2. CDR1 is SNHLY and CDR2 is FYNNEI in the germline V gene. The CDR3 contains 16 residues. V shed 2 bases and J 5 bases; nucleotides not matched to a gene: 5. CDR3 protein: CASSERGTSGNNEQFF. The CDR3 DNA reads TGTGCCAGCAGTGAACGCGGGACTAGCGGTAACAATGAGCAGTTCTTC. Variable domain in full (rest from reference TRBV2 and TRBJ2-1): EPEVTQTPSHQVTQMGQEVILRCVPISNHLYFYWYRQILGQKVEFLVSFYNNEISEKSEIFDDQFSVERPDGSNFTLKIRSTKLEDSAMYFCASSERGTSGNNEQFFGPGTRLTVL.

In this sample, this clonotype turned up a few times. The CDR3 coding sequence is TGTGCCAGTAGTCCCCGGGACAGGGGAGCCGGGGAGCTGTTTTTT. Its translation is CASSPRDRGAGELFF. The genes are TRBV19 and TRBJ2-2; TRBD1 agrees at 10 bases. The CDR3 has 15 residues. Trimming took 5 bases from V and 6 from J; bases not matched to a gene: 6. Per the germline V gene, CDR1 is LNHDA and CDR2 is SQIVND (reference sequence).

This clonotype has only a few counts. This sequence joins TRBV6-2 or TRBV6-3 and TRBJ2-7; TRBD1 is a possible D gene (6 bases). The CDR3 totals 15 residues. Germline assignment: CDR1 MNHEY and CDR2 SVGEGT. Trimming shortened V by 6 bases and J by 3 bases, and 18 bases separated the two germline ends. The CDR3 nucleotides read TGTGCCAGCAGCCCCCCAAGGACAGAAATCTACGAGCAGTACTTC. As protein: CASSPPRTEIYEQYF.

This clonotype was observed a handful of times. The chain combines TRBV5-1 with TRBJ2-1; D is uncertain. The ends were cut back, 0 bases at V and 5 bases at J, with 6 bases in the middle. The CDR3 extends over 13 amino acids. Germline CDR1 reads SGHRS; CDR2 reads YFSETQ. CDR3 protein: CASSLGRDNEQFF. CDR3 DNA sequence: TGCGCCAGCAGCTTGGGGCGAGACAATGAGCAGTTCTTC.

This clonotype was observed a single time. The V and J genes are TRBV5-4 and TRBJ2-1, with D possibly TRBD2 on 5 matching bases. CDR1 and CDR2 (germline): SGHNT, YYREEE (reference sequence). This CDR3 has 12 residues. V lost 4 bases to trimming and J lost 10 bases, with 12 bases between them. CDR3 protein: CASSRSTGEQFF. The CDR3 nucleotides are TGTGCCAGCAGCCGTTCGACGGGGGAGCAGTTCTTC.